The clone carrying this T cell receptor (beta chain) was seen just once. Sequencing used immunoSEQ multiplex PCR; TCRdb keeps in-frame clones, though not all of them. This sample has roughly 230,000 clones, with roughly nine tenths found just once. Germline V gene sequence: CDR1 MDHEN, CDR2 SYDVKM. The CDR3 is made up of 15 amino acids. V was clipped by 5 bases and J by 5 bases; unmatched bases: 9. These data come from a study of blood T cell repertoires in COVID-19. This sequence joins TRBV28 and TRBJ1-2, with TRBD1 matching 9 bases. This TCR derives from a woman aged 40 to 50 who had recovered from COVID-19. Sequenced input: peripheral blood. The CDR3: CASSTPGTGSYGYTF. CDR3 DNA sequence: TGTGCCAGCAGTACCCCTGGGACAGGGTCTTATGGCTACACCTTC.